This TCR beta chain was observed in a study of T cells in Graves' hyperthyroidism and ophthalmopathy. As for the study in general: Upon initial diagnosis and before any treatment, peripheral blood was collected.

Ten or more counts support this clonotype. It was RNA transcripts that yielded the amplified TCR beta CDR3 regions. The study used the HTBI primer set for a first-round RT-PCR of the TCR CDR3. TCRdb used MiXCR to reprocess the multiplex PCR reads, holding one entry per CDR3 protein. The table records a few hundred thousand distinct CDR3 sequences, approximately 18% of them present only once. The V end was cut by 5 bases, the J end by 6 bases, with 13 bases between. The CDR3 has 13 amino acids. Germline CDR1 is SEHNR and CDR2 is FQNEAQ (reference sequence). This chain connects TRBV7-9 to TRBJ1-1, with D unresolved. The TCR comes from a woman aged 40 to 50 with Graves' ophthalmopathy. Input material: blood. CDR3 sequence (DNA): TGTGCCAGCAGCCCGGACTTACCACCTGAAGCTTTCTTT. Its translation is CASSPDLPPEAFF. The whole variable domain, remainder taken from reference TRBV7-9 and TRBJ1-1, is DTGVSQNPRHKITKRGQNVTFRCDPISEHNRLYWYRQTLGQGPEFLTYFQNEAQLEKSRLLSDRFSAERPKGSFSTLEIQRTEQGDSAMYLCASSPDLPPEAFFGQGTRLTVV.